This T cell receptor beta chain was profiled in a study of cytomegalovirus exposure and HLA in healthy donors. Study-wide findings and caveats: The study labeled more than 150 TCR beta chains cytomegalovirus-associated.

Note on this clone: Antigen: not known.

CDR3 length: 16 residues. J lost 3 bases, V lost 4 bases, and 9 bases had no gene match. Germline-derived CDR1 and CDR2 are SGHRS and YFSETQ. The PCR used 60 Vbeta and 13 Jbeta primers. Sequencing was performed with immunoSEQ multiplex PCR; in TCRdb, only in-frame clones are kept and a portion is missing. The table records under 200,000 clones, around 64% of them present only once. V is TRBV5-1 and J is TRBJ2-3; TRBD2 agrees at 9 bases. The source material was PBMCs. The receptor's source is a woman aged 25 to 39 in good health and CMV-seronegative. DNA for the CDR3: TGCGCCAGCAGCCGGGGGGCGGGAGGGCCGACAGATACGCAGTATTTT. Its protein product is CASSRGAGGPTDTQYF.